Each of the 6 T cell receptor beta chains below was sequenced from the same sample in a study of vaccination and CD4 T cells after COVID-19. The Oncomine TCR Beta short-read assay sequenced DNA from cultured CD4+ T cells. In TCRdb, the PCR reads were re-called with MiXCR into one record per CDR3 protein. The table has about 6,800 distinct CDR3 sequences, approximately 60% seen once. The antigens these receptors bind are not known. Treatment described: approximately nine-day PBMC culture with coronavirus spike peptide pools or control peptides (ViraFEST assay). Samples of CD4+ T cells were obtained from the unexposed donor before the COVID-19 pandemic (2011-2018). Input material: CD4+ T cells from blood, cultured in vitro. The receptors come from a human donor in good health.

This clonotype has a handful of counts. The V and J genes are TRBV2 and TRBJ1-6, with 8 bases fitting TRBD1. The V and J ends lost 6 bases and 6 bases, in that order; junction bases with no gene match: 7. The germline gives CDR1 SNHLY, CDR2 FYNNEI. The CDR3 spans 15 residues. The CDR3 sequence: CASRGGQGSNSPLHF. The CDR3 DNA reads as TGTGCCAGCAGGGGAGGACAGGGAAGTAATTCACCCCTCCACTTT.

This chain connects TRBV6-1 to TRBJ2-7; the D gene is possibly TRBD2 (6 bases). CDR1 MNHNS and CDR2 SASEGT come from the germline V gene. Trimming pared 7 bases from V and 5 bases from J, leaving 9 bases between. This CDR3 contains 11 residues. In nucleotides, the CDR3 is TGTGCCAGCAACGGCGGGGACGAGCAGTACTTC. Protein: CASNGGDEQYF.

This clonotype was seen a few times. The chain joins TRBV7-2 to TRBJ1-1; D not resolved. In germline, CDR1 is SGHTA, CDR2 FQGNSA. The CDR3 contains 13 residues. V dropped 1 base and J dropped 1 base, with 4 bases sitting between them. CDR3 in DNA: TGTGCCAGCAGCTTAGAGGCGAACACTGAAGCTTTCTTT. Protein sequence: CASSLEANTEAFF.

The V call is TRBV12-3 or TRBV12-4, the J call TRBJ2-7, with 10 bases aligning to TRBD2. The CDR3 runs to 14 residues. Trimming took 3 bases from V and 4 from J; bases not matched to a gene: 3. Here the CDR3 reads CASSLTSGPYEQYF. As DNA, the CDR3 is TGTGCCAGCAGTTTGACTAGCGGGCCGTACGAGCAGTACTTC.

The chain is built from TRBV27 and TRBJ2-1; D is ambiguous. The CDR3 has 14 residues. Trimming removed 3 bases from V and 5 bases from J, with 11 bases in between. Germline CDR1 MNHEY, CDR2 SMNVEV (reference sequence). CDR3 loop: CASSFWSGDNEQFF. The CDR3 DNA reads as TGTGCCAGCAGTTTTTGGTCTGGGGACAATGAGCAGTTCTTC.

There are a few counts of this clonotype. The chain recombines TRBV7-2 with TRBJ1-4; no definite D call. Between the trimmed V and J ends, which lost 3 bases and 4 bases, there was a span of 0 bases. The CDR3 is 11 amino acids. The germline V gene encodes CDR1 SGHTA and CDR2 FQGNSA. In DNA, the CDR3 is TGTGCCAGCAGCTTTAATGAAAAACTGTTTTTT. Residues: CASSFNEKLFF.